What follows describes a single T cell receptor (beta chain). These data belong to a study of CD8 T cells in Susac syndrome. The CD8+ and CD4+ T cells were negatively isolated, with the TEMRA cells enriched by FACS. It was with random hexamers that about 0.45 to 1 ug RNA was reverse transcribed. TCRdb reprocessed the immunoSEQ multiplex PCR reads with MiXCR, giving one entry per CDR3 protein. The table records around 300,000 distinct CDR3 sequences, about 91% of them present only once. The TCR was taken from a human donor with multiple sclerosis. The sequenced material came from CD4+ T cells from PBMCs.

CDR3: CAWGDTDTQYF. The DNA of the CDR3 is TGTGCCTGGGGGGATACAGATACGCAGTATTTT. The chain couples TRBV30 to TRBJ2-3, with D unclear. The length of the CDR3 is 11 residues. Germline CDR1 and CDR2: GTSNPN and SVGIG (reference sequence). Trimming pared 5 bases from V and 3 bases from J, leaving 6 bases between.